The present T cell receptor beta chain was sequenced within a study of blood T cell repertoires in COVID-19. The wider study: Sources were T cells, B-cell-depleted T cells, or PBMCs; the material itself was cDNA or gDNA.

The V gene end was trimmed by 3 bases and the J gene end by 8 bases; junction bases not matched to a gene: 9. The CDR3 contains 14 residues. Germline CDR1 is MNHEY and CDR2 is SVGAGI. Per the original data handling: For nucleated cells, counts were estimated from reference gene primer amplification. Assay used: immunoSEQ multiplex PCR; TCRdb lists only in-frame clones, some missing. V and J calls plus clone size are reproduced from that table; the DNA served to infer D and trimming. This repertoire shows about 190,000 clones, 75% to 90% found once; its top ten account for about 7%. This rearrangement joins TRBV6-5 to TRBJ1-1; TRBD1 matches at 7 bases. The source is a man in his sixties with acute or convalescent COVID-19. Source material: peripheral blood. This CDR3 reads CASSYQDQDREAFF. In DNA, the CDR3 is TGTGCCAGCAGTTATCAAGATCAGGACAGGGAAGCTTTCTTT.